This T cell receptor beta chain emerged from a study of beta chain features in type 1 diabetes. The authors reverse transcribed all of the isolated RNA, so sequencing captured expressed TCRB transcripts. Generated by immunoSEQ multiplex PCR, the TCRdb table keeps only in-frame clones and is missing some. The table shows around 260,000 clones, with 20% occurring only once. This CDR3 has 12 amino acids. Germline CDR1 reads SEHNR; CDR2 reads FQNEAQ (reference sequence). V lost 5 bases and J lost 6, with 8 bases in between. Study results and caveats: VDJ junctions in type 1 diabetes patients carried more deletions and fewer insertions. Moderate yet significant TCRB CDR3 shortening was seen in Type 1 diabetes patients in all four CD4+ subsets.

For this clone: The target antigen is unknown.

What was sequenced was naive CD4+ T cells from blood. The sequence was obtained from a woman aged 40 to 50 with type 1 diabetes. The chain joins TRBV7-9 to TRBJ2-1; D ambiguous. CDR3 nucleotides: TGTGCCAGCAGCCCCCTGTCCAATGAGCAGTTCTTC. Translating gives CASSPLSNEQFF.